These 5 T cell receptor beta chains share one sample of origin, sequenced in a study of CD8+ T cells in alopecia areata. Extracted RNA was reverse transcribed into cDNA, the sequencing template. Libraries were prepared by immunoSEQ multiplex PCR; TCRdb keeps only in-frame clonotypes and omits some of them. The table has some 150,000 clones, roughly 50% seen once. Treatment given: oral pan-JAK inhibitor, 5-10 mg twice daily. Sequencing was performed on CD8+ T cells sorted from blood, taken at week 4, from a patient treated with tofacitinib. The source of these receptors is a human donor with alopecia areata.

In this sample, this clone turned up a few times. This rearrangement joins TRBV9 to TRBJ1-1; D possibly corresponds to TRBD1 (5 bases). The ends were cut back, 0 bases at V and 11 bases at J, with 17 bases in the middle. The CDR3 spans 14 residues. Germline CDR1 and CDR2: SGDLS and YYNGEE. The CDR3 bases are TGTGCCAGCAGCGTAGAGTCAGGGTCTGGGAACGCTTTCTTT. It encodes CASSVESGSGNAFF.

The sample holds a few counts of this clone. The rearrangement uses TRBV5-6 and TRBJ1-1; D remains unclear. V dropped 3 bases and J dropped 4 bases, with 7 bases sitting between them. This CDR3 contains 12 residues. Germline values: CDR1 SGHDT, CDR2 YYEEEE. In DNA form, the CDR3 reads TGTGCCAGCAGCTCGGCCCCCACTGAAGCTTTCTTT. Encoded protein: CASSSAPTEAFF. Complete variable domain (other parts from reference TRBV5-6 and TRBJ1-1): DAGVTQSPTHLIKTRGQQVTLRCSPKSGHDTVSWYQQALGQGPQFIFQYYEEEERQRGNFPDRFSGHQFPNYSSELNVNALLLGDSALYLCASSSAPTEAFFGQGTRLTVV.

This clone has just a few counts. The chain is built from TRBV12-5 and TRBJ2-6, with D perhaps given as TRBD1 or TRBD2 (5 bases each). The CDR3 extends over 14 amino acids. CDR1 and CDR2 from the germline V gene are LGHNT and FRNRAP. V was pared by 7 bases and J by 3 bases, with 10 bases between. The CDR3 spells CASDGDGGANVLTF. In nucleotides, the CDR3 is TGTGCTAGTGACGGGGACGGTGGGGCCAACGTCCTGACTTTC.

This clone occurred a few times. The rearrangement uses TRBV13 and TRBJ2-7; D gene ambiguous. The CDR3 runs 14 residues. Germline CDR1 PRHDT, CDR2 FYEKMQ (reference sequence). Deletions cut 4 bases from V and 3 bases from J, with 13 bases between. The CDR3: CASSSNPIDYEQYF. CDR3 DNA: TGTGCCAGCAGCTCCAACCCGATAGACTACGAGCAGTACTTC.

This clone was counted only a few times. This sequence joins TRBV5-1 and TRBJ2-5, with a possible D match to TRBD2 (5 bases). The germline gives CDR1 SGHRS, CDR2 YFSETQ. The CDR3 is made up of 16 amino acids. Trimming pared 4 bases from V and 1 base from J, leaving 17 bases between. CDR3 coding DNA: TGCGCCAGCAGCACCTTCGTTGGCGGGCTCCAAGAGACCCAGTACTTC. Translated: CASSTFVGGLQETQYF.